These 19 T cell receptor beta chains were all obtained from the same sample, sequenced in a study of CDR3 diversity in severe acne. TCRdb fed the PCR reads into MiXCR, producing one record per CDR3 protein. In the table there are over 85,000 distinct CDR3 sequences, about half of which are singletons. The specimen sequenced was blood. The receptors originated from a male donor with acne.

The chain joins TRBV20-1 to TRBJ1-5; D ambiguous. The CDR3 length is 14 residues. CDR1 and CDR2 from the germline V gene are DFQATT and SNEGSKA (reference sequence). V was pared by 6 bases and J by 0 bases, with 12 bases between. The CDR3 sequence is CSALTPYSNQPQHF. For the CDR3, the DNA is TGCAGTGCCCTAACACCGTATAGCAATCAGCCCCAGCATTTT.

The chain is built from TRBV7-2 and TRBJ1-1; a possible D gene is TRBD1 (6 bases). CDR1 and CDR2 from the germline V gene are SGHTA and FQGNSA. The CDR3 totals 14 residues. The V end was cut by 5 bases, the J end by 3 bases, with 13 bases between. As DNA, the CDR3 is TGTGCCAGCAGCCTAACCGGGGGCGACACTGAAGCTTTCTTT. Its protein product is CASSLTGGDTEAFF.

The rearrangement uses TRBV20-1 and TRBJ2-7, with TRBD2 identical over 9 bases. CDR1 is DFQATT, CDR2 SNEGSKA, per germline (reference sequence). This CDR3 is 14 amino acids long. The J segment lost 5 bases and the V segment lost 3 bases, leaving 8 bases of the junction unmatched. Here the CDR3 reads CSARASAGGHEQYF. CDR3 sequence (DNA): TGCAGTGCTAGGGCCTCAGCGGGAGGACACGAGCAGTACTTC.

This clonotype has just a few counts. This chain links TRBV25-1 with TRBJ2-5; 7 bases map to TRBD1. Germline CDR1 is MGHDK and CDR2 is SYGVNS. The length of the CDR3 is 14 residues. After removal of 11 bases from V and 4 bases from J, the junction contained 13 bases not matched to a gene. The CDR3 region is CAATRQGAAETQYF. The CDR3 DNA sequence: TGTGCCGCTACGAGACAGGGAGCCGCAGAGACCCAGTACTTC.

This rearrangement joins TRBV7-3 to TRBJ1-6; perhaps TRBD1 as D (5 bases). Germline V CDR1 and CDR2: SGHTA, FQGTGA. The V gene lost 5 bases and the J gene lost 6 bases, with 14 bases spanning the gap. This CDR3 comprises 15 residues. The CDR3 here is CASSQFSDINSPLHF. CDR3 bases: TGTGCCAGCAGCCAATTTTCGGACATTAATTCACCCCTCCACTTT. The full variable domain, its missing parts supplied by reference TRBV7-3 and TRBJ1-6, is GAGVSQTPSNKVTEKGKYVELRCDPISGHTALYWYRQSLGQGPEFLIYFQGTGAADDSGLPNDRFFAVRPEGSVSTLKIQRTERGDSAVYLCASSQFSDINSPLHFGNGTRLTVT.

This clonotype turned up a few times. The chain combines TRBV19 with TRBJ2-2; TRBD2 agrees at 10 bases. Germline V gene data show CDR1 as LNHDA and CDR2 as SQIVND (reference sequence). This CDR3 spans 15 amino acids. The J segment lost 4 bases and the V segment lost 3 bases, leaving 2 bases of the junction unmatched. Here the CDR3 DNA reads TGTGCCAGTAGTATGTGGACTAGCGGCACCGGGGAGCTGTTTTTT. Protein product: CASSMWTSGTGELFF.

The chain carries TRBV9 and TRBJ2-7; possible D gene TRBD2, 5 bases. The CDR3 is 13 residues long. Trimming took 3 bases from V and 0 from J, leaving 7 bases between them. Germline V gives CDR1 SGDLS, CDR2 YYNGEE. As DNA, the CDR3 is TGTGCCAGCAGCGCCGGGAACTCCTACGAGCAGTACTTC. Protein sequence: CASSAGNSYEQYF.

Only a few counts were recorded for this clonotype. The rearrangement links TRBV20-1 to TRBJ1-3; D uncertain. The length of the CDR3 is 13 residues. Trimming pared 0 bases from V and 0 bases from J, leaving 3 bases between. Germline CDR1 reads DFQATT; CDR2 reads SNEGSKA (reference sequence). In DNA form, the CDR3 reads TGCAGTGCTAGAGAAATCTCTGGAAACACCATATATTTT. Its translation: CSAREISGNTIYF.

Only a few counts were recorded for this clonotype. The CDR3 loop is CASSAGTSGRKETQYF. The CDR3 DNA reads TGTGCCAGCAGCGCCGGGACTAGCGGGAGAAAAGAGACCCAGTACTTC. The chain recombines TRBV9 with TRBJ2-5; 14 nucleotides align to TRBD2. V trimming: 3 bases; J trimming: 3 bases; junction bases outside the gene matches: 4. Looked up from germline, CDR1 is SGDLS and CDR2 is YYNGEE. This CDR3 is 16 amino acids long. Full variable domain (remainder filled in from reference TRBV9 and TRBJ2-5): DSGVTQTPKHLITATGQRVTLRCSPRSGDLSVYWYQQSLDQGLQFLIQYYNGEERAKGNILERFSAQQFPDLHSELNLSSLELGDSALYFCASSAGTSGRKETQYFGPGTRLLVL.

Only a few counts were recorded for this clonotype. A much larger clone differs from this one at a single base, so this may be a read error. This chain links TRBV6-4 with TRBJ2-5; TRBD2 matches 9 bases. The CDR3 is 14 residues long. Germline-derived CDR1 and CDR2 are MRHNA and SNTAGT. CDR3 protein: CASSDLGLAESQYF. The CDR3 DNA is TGTGCCAGCAGTGACTTGGGACTAGCAGAGTCCCAGTACTTC.

V and J are TRBV29-1 and TRBJ2-2; possible D gene TRBD1, 5 bases. The CDR3 contains 14 residues. CDR1 is SQVTM, CDR2 ANQGSEA, per germline. The ends were cut back, 4 bases at V and 4 bases at J, with 13 bases in the middle. The CDR3: CSVVLGAGTGELFF. The CDR3 nucleotides read TGCAGCGTTGTTCTTGGGGCTGGCACCGGGGAGCTGTTTTTT.

This clonotype was recorded a few times. The chain is built from TRBV4-2 and TRBJ1-4; 7 bases line up with TRBD1. CDR3 length equals 16 residues. Trimming removed 1 base from V and 0 bases from J; junction bases left unmatched: 2. Germline CDR1 LGHNA, CDR2 YNFKEQ. CDR3 residues: CASSQGTGTTNEKLFF. In DNA, the CDR3 is TGTGCCAGCAGCCAAGGGACAGGAACAACTAATGAAAAACTGTTTTTT.

The chain couples TRBV28 to TRBJ2-5; 8 bases line up with TRBD1. With V trimmed by 7 bases and J by 1 base, 5 bases remained unmatched. Germline CDR1 MDHEN, CDR2 SYDVKM. CDR3 length: 14 residues. The CDR3 loop is CASNADRVQETQYF. CDR3 bases: TGTGCCAGCAACGCGGACAGGGTCCAAGAGACCCAGTACTTC.

Note on this clonotype: A junction end diverges from the germline sequence, so it may reflect a read error. Written as DNA, the CDR3 is TGCAGCGTTGAAGATAGGGGACACATTTTC. Its translation is CSVEDRGHIF. This rearrangement joins TRBV29-1 to TRBJ1-1, with D possibly TRBD1 on 6 matching bases. Looked up from germline, CDR1 is SQVTM and CDR2 is ANQGSEA. CDR3 size: 10 residues.

This clonotype is classed as medium-sized. The rearrangement uses TRBV20-1 and TRBJ2-3, with 9 bases matching TRBD1. The CDR3 is 14 residues long. Trimming took 6 bases from V and 1 from J; bases not matched to a gene: 5. Germline-derived CDR1 and CDR2 are DFQATT and SNEGSKA (reference sequence). Here the CDR3 reads CSAGTGSGTDTQYF. CDR3 bases: TGCAGTGCAGGGACAGGGAGCGGCACAGATACGCAGTATTTT.

This clonotype showed up many times. The chain employs TRBV5-1 and TRBJ2-5; D is unresolved. The ends were cut back, 0 bases at V and 5 bases at J, with 11 bases in the middle. This CDR3 spans 14 amino acids. CDR1 SGHRS and CDR2 YFSETQ come from the germline V gene. The CDR3 nucleotides read TGCGCCAGCAGCTTGGGGGATAGGCAGGAGACCCAGTACTTC. It yields the protein CASSLGDRQETQYF.

As concerns this clonotype: A read error may explain this, as a much larger clone is one base away. The V gene is TRBV20-1, the J gene TRBJ1-5; D remains unclear. The CDR3 loop spans 14 amino acids. Per germline, CDR1 DFQATT and CDR2 SNEGSKA (reference sequence). Between the trimmed V and J ends, which lost 0 bases and 9 bases, there was a span of 15 bases. The DNA for the CDR3 is TGCAGTGCTAGAGATCCAAAGGTACGGGGGCCCCAGCATTTT. Amino acids: CSARDPKVRGPQHF.

This clonotype was observed many times. CDR3 nucleotides: TGCAGTGCTGAAGAGTCGGGAGGGGGCTACAATGAGCAGTTCTTC. This translates into CSAEESGGGYNEQFF. V and J are TRBV20-1 and TRBJ2-1; 8 bases are a match to TRBD2. Germline loops: CDR1 DFQATT, CDR2 SNEGSKA (reference sequence). Trimming cost V 5 bases and J 3 bases; bases outside gene matches: 9. This CDR3 spans 15 amino acids.

On this clonotype: A read error may be the cause here, since a much bigger clone is one base away. The chain recombines TRBV12-3 or TRBV12-4 with TRBJ2-3; D is possibly TRBD2 (5 bases). There are 14 residues in the CDR3. CDR3 region: CASGFLASPPTQYF. CDR3 nucleotide sequence: TGTGCCAGCGGTTTCTTGGCTAGCCCCCCTACGCAGTATTTT.